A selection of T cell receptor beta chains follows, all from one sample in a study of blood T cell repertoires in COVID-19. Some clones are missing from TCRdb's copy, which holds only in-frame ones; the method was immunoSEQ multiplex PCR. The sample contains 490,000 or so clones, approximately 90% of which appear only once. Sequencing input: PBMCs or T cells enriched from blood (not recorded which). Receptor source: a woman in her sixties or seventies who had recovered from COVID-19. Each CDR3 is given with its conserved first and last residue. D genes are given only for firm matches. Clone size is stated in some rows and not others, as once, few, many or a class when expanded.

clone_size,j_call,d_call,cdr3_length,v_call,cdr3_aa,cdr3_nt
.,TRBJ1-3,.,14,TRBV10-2,CASRETGNGNTIYF,TGCGCCAGCAGAGAAACAGGGAATGGAAACACCATATATTTT
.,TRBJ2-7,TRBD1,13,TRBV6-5,CASSLRDRDEQYF,TGTGCCAGCAGCCTACGGGACAGGGACGAGCAGTACTTC
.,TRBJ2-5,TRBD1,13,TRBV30,CAWRAQGQETQYF,TGTGCCTGGAGGGCACAGGGGCAAGAGACCCAGTACTTC
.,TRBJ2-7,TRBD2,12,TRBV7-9,CASSLTGTSGSF,TGTGCCAGCAGCTTAACCGGGACTAGCGGGTCCTTC
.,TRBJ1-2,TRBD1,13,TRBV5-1,CASSLGQGDGYTF,TGCGCCAGCAGCTTGGGACAGGGGGATGGCTACACCTTC
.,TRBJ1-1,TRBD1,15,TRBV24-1,CTTSAPGQGRTEAFF,TGTACCACCAGTGCTCCGGGACAGGGAAGGACTGAAGCTTTCTTT
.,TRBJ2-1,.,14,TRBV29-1,CSVQTLDGVHEQFF,TGCAGCGTTCAGACTCTGGATGGCGTGCATGAGCAGTTCTTC
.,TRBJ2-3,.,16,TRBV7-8,CASSSPDYTSTDTQYF,TGTGCCAGCAGTTCCCCGGACTATACTAGCACAGATACGCAGTATTTT
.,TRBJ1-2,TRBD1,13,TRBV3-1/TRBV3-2,CASSPRDSYGYTF,TGTGCCAGCAGCCCCCGGGACAGCTATGGCTACACCTTC
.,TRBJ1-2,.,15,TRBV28,CASSETPEGGYGYTF,TGTGCCAGCAGCGAGACCCCGGAGGGCGGCTATGGCTACACCTTC
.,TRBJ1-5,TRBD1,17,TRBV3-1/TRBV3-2,CASSLQSGTGGNQPQHF,TGTGCCAGCAGCCTACAGTCCGGGACAGGGGGCAATCAGCCCCAGCATTTT
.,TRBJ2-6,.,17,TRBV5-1,CASSLDPQTPGANVLTF,TGCGCCAGCAGCTTGGACCCCCAGACTCCTGGGGCCAACGTCCTGACTTTC
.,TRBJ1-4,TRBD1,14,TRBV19,CASKRDRGNEKLFF,TGTGCCAGTAAAAGAGACAGGGGAAATGAAAAACTGTTTTTT
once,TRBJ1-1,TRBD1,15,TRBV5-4,CASSLEQGGNTEAFF,TGTGCCAGCAGCTTGGAACAGGGGGGGAACACTGAAGCTTTCTTT
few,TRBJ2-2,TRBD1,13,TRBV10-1,CASRRDSTGELFF,TGCGCCAGCAGAAGGGACAGCACCGGGGAGCTGTTTTTT
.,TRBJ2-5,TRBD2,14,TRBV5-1,CASSVTSFGETQYF,TGCGCCAGCAGCGTGACTAGCTTCGGGGAGACCCAGTACTTC
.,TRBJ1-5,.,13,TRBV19,CASRDSGNQPQHF,TGTGCCAGTAGGGACAGTGGAAATCAGCCCCAGCATTTT
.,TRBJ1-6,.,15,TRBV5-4,CASSFAGHGDSPLHF,TGTGCCAGCAGCTTTGCAGGGCATGGCGATTCACCCCTCCACTTT
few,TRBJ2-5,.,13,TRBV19,CASSKQVLETQYF,TGTGCCAGTAGTAAACAGGTGCTGGAGACCCAGTACTTC
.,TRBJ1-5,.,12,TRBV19,CASSTLSGDQHF,TGTGCCAGTAGTACCCTGAGCGGGGACCAGCATTTT
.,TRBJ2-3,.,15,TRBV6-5,CASNLGGAGEDTQYF,TGTGCCAGCAACTTGGGGGGGGCCGGGGAAGATACGCAGTATTTT
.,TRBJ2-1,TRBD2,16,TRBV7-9,CASSPLAGGDYNEQFF,TGTGCCAGCAGCCCTCTAGCGGGGGGAGACTACAATGAGCAGTTCTTC
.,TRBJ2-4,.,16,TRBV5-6,CASSLTGSLAKNIQYF,TGTGCCAGCAGCTTGACCGGGTCTTTAGCCAAAAACATTCAGTACTTC
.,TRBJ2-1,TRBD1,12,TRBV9,CASSADRVKQFF,TGTGCCAGCAGCGCCGACAGGGTGAAGCAGTTCTTC
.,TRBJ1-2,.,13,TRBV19,CADPTDSNYGYTF,TGTGCCGACCCGACAGACTCTAACTATGGCTACACCTTC
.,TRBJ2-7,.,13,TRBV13,CASSLVRSYEQYF,TGTGCCAGCAGCTTAGTTCGCAGCTACGAGCAGTACTTC
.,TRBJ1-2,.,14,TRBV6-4,CASSDSGGVYGYTF,TGTGCCAGCAGTGACTCGGGAGGGGTCTATGGCTACACCTTC
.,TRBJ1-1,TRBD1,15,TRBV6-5,CASIHEGQGNTEAFF,TGTGCCAGCATCCACGAGGGACAGGGGAACACTGAAGCTTTCTTT
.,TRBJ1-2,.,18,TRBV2,CASSETRAPFLSNYGYTF,TGTGCCAGCAGTGAGACCAGGGCACCCTTCCTCTCTAACTATGGCTACACCTTC
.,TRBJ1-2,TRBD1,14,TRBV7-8,CASSQGQGSYGYTF,TGTGCCAGCAGCCAGGGACAGGGGAGCTATGGCTACACCTTC
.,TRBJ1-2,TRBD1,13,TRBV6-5,CASSRWTGFGYTF,TGTGCCAGCAGCCGCTGGACAGGGTTTGGCTACACCTTC
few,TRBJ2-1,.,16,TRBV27,CASTQYGGSSYNEQFF,TGTGCCAGCACCCAGTATGGGGGGAGCTCCTACAATGAGCAGTTCTTC
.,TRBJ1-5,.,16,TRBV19,CASSMTTEYSNQPQHF,TGTGCCAGTAGTATGACGACAGAATATAGCAATCAGCCCCAGCATTTT
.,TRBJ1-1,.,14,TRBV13,CASSLDRANTEAFF,TGTGCCAGCAGCTTAGACAGGGCGAACACTGAAGCTTTCTTT
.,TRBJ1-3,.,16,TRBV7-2,CASSLSPGTLRNTIYF,TGTGCCAGCAGCTTAAGCCCTGGGACACTAAGAAACACCATATATTTT
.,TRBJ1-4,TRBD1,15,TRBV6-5,CASSSWDRGYEKLFF,TGTGCCAGCAGTTCTTGGGACAGGGGGTATGAAAAACTGTTTTTT
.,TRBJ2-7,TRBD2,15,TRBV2,CASTSSSGGAHEQYF,TGTGCCAGCACAAGTAGTAGCGGGGGGGCCCACGAGCAGTACTTC
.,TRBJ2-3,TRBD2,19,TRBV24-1,CATSDTRSGGGGSTDTQYF,TGTGCCACCAGTGATACCCGCAGTGGTGGCGGGGGAAGCACAGATACGCAGTATTTT
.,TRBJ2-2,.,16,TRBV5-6,CASSRTGTPITGELFF,TGTGCCAGCAGCCGGACCGGGACTCCCATCACCGGGGAGCTGTTTTTT
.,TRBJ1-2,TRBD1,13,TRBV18,CASSLGQGHGYTF,TGTGCCAGCTCACTCGGACAGGGGCATGGCTACACCTTC
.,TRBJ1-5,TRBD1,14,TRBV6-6,CASSTTGESQPQHF,TGTGCCAGCAGTACGACAGGGGAGAGTCAGCCCCAGCATTTT
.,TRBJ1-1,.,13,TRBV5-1,CASSIQGHTEAFF,TGCGCCAGCAGCATACAGGGACACACTGAAGCTTTCTTT
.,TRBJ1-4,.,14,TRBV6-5,CASSSGGRGEKLFF,TGTGCCAGCAGTTCGGGGGGACGGGGCGAGAAACTGTTTTTT
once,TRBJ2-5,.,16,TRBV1,CTSSQAGGPGQETQYF,TGCACCAGCAGCCAAGCGGGGGGGCCAGGACAAGAGACCCAGTACTTC
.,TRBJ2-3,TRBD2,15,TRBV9,CASSVAGGSTDTQYF,TGTGCCAGCAGCGTAGCGGGGGGTAGTACAGATACGCAGTATTTT
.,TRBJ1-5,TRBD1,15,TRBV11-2,CASSFGTGASQPQHF,TGTGCCAGCAGCTTCGGGACAGGGGCCTCTCAGCCCCAGCATTTT
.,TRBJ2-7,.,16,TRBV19,CASTPQGSFFSYEQYF,TGTGCCAGTACCCCACAGGGCAGCTTCTTCTCCTACGAGCAGTACTTC
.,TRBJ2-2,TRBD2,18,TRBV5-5,CASSFGLAGGLNTGELFF,TGTGCCAGCAGCTTCGGGCTAGCGGGGGGCTTAAACACCGGGGAGCTGTTTTTT
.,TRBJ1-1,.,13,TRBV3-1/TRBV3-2,CASSRGVGTEAFF,TGTGCCAGCAGCCGGGGCGTGGGCACTGAAGCTTTCTTT
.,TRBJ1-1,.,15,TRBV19,CASSLRQLITGEAFF,TGTGCCAGTAGCCTGCGACAGCTAATAACAGGTGAAGCTTTCTTT
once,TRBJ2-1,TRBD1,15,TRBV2,CASSEGRTGDNEQFF,TGTGCCAGCAGTGAAGGGCGGACAGGGGACAATGAGCAGTTCTTC
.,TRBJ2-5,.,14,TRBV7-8,CATRESVRGETQYF,TGTGCTACCCGGGAGTCCGTTCGAGGAGAGACCCAGTACTTC
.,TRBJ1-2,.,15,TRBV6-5,CASSYAILGVGGYTF,TGTGCCAGCAGTTACGCCATCCTAGGGGTAGGGGGCTACACCTTC
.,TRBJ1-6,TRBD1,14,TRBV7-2,CASSDRGLNSPLHF,TGTGCCAGCAGCGACAGGGGGCTGAATTCACCCCTCCACTTT
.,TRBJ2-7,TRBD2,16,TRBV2,CASSDPRGRLSYEQYF,TGTGCCAGCAGTGATCCGCGGGGGAGACTTTCTTACGAGCAGTACTTC
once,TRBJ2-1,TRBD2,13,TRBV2,CASSVGTSTTQFF,TGTGCCAGCAGTGTGGGGACTAGTACTACGCAGTTCTTC
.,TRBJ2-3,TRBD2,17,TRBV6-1,CASSEVGPGRGAPTQYF,TGTGCCAGCAGTGAAGTTGGACCGGGGAGGGGCGCGCCCACGCAGTATTTT
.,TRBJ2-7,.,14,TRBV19,CASSMVAGNYEQYF,TGTGCCAGTAGTATGGTGGCAGGGAACTACGAGCAGTACTTC
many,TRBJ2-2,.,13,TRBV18,CASSEINTGELFF,TGTGCCAGCTCAGAGATAAACACCGGGGAGCTGTTTTTT
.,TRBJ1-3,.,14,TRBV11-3,CASSFGGLGNTIYF,TGTGCCAGCAGCTTTGGGGGCTTGGGAAACACCATATATTTT